The 17 T cell receptor beta chains presented below share a single source sample, sequenced in a study of T cells in localized non-small cell lung cancer. TCRdb's copy holds only in-frame clones and misses some; the assay was immunoSEQ multiplex PCR. This sample yields approximately 9,000 clones, of which roughly nine tenths are seen a single time; approximately 7.5% belongs to the top ten. The sample was peripheral blood, taken before any cancer treatment. Every receptor here comes from a woman between 40 and 69 years old with stage I squamous cell lung carcinoma.

The chain has TRBV5-1 and TRBJ2-5; 7 bases line up with TRBD1. The J segment lost 3 bases and the V segment lost 4 bases, leaving 6 bases of the junction unmatched. This CDR3 has 14 residues. Per germline, CDR1 SGHRS and CDR2 YFSETQ. The CDR3 DNA sequence: TGCGCCAGCAGCCAGACAGGGTCCAAAGAGACCCAGTACTTC. The encoded protein is CASSQTGSKETQYF.

This rearrangement joins TRBV18 to TRBJ1-6, with D tentatively TRBD1 (5 bases). CDR1 KGHSH and CDR2 LQKENI come from the germline V gene. Trimming removed 1 base at V and 7 bases at J, with 11 bases between. This CDR3 comprises 15 residues. CDR3 nucleotides: TGTGCCAGCTCACCACAGCAGGGTTACAATTCACCCCTCCACTTT. The encoded protein is CASSPQQGYNSPLHF.

V is TRBV19 and J is TRBJ2-1; either TRBD1 or TRBD2 may fit D (6 bases each). Germline CDR1 and CDR2: LNHDA and SQIVND (reference sequence). V was pared by 6 bases and J by 4 bases, with 19 bases between. This CDR3 is built from 16 residues. For the CDR3, the DNA is TGTGCCAGTAGCCTAGAGTGGGGGGCCGCTTACAATGAGCAGTTCTTC. Protein: CASSLEWGAAYNEQFF.

V usage is TRBV9 and J usage is TRBJ2-5, with 11 nucleotides matching TRBD1. There are 16 residues in the CDR3. The J segment lost 1 base and the V segment lost 3 bases, leaving 5 bases of the junction unmatched. Germline CDR1 is SGDLS and CDR2 is YYNGEE. CDR3 in amino acids: CASSAGTGGFQETQYF. The CDR3, as DNA: TGTGCCAGCAGCGCAGGGACAGGGGGTTTCCAAGAGACCCAGTACTTC.

The CDR3, as DNA: TGTGCCTGGAGTGTCTACAGGGAAGGCTACACCTTC. Amino acid sequence: CAWSVYREGYTF. The rearrangement joins TRBV30 to TRBJ1-2, with TRBD1 as a possible D gene (6 bases). The CDR3 extends over 12 amino acids. The V end was cut by 0 bases, the J end by 8 bases, with 10 bases between. Germline values: CDR1 GTSNPN, CDR2 SVGIG (reference sequence).

The rearrangement uses TRBV11-3 and TRBJ2-7; 12 nucleotides align to TRBD1. Germline V gene data show CDR1 as SGHNT and CDR2 as YENEEA. The CDR3 is 16 residues long. Trimming took 5 bases from V and 4 from J; bases not matched to a gene: 9. CDR3 region: CASSPTPGQGAYEQYF. The CDR3 nucleotides read TGTGCCAGCAGCCCAACCCCGGGACAGGGGGCTTACGAGCAGTACTTC.

This chain joins TRBV5-1 and TRBJ2-7, with 9 positions matching TRBD1. Germline CDR1 SGHRS, CDR2 YFSETQ. V gave up 3 bases and J gave up 4 bases; unmatched junction bases: 8. The CDR3 is made up of 15 amino acids. The CDR3 sequence: CASSSARDRVYEQYF. The CDR3 DNA sequence: TGCGCCAGCAGCTCGGCCCGGGACAGGGTTTACGAGCAGTACTTC.

The chain is built from TRBV18 and TRBJ2-3; the match to TRBD2 covers 8 bases. Germline trimming cut 8 bases from V and 1 base from J; bases unmatched to any gene: 5. CDR3 length: 14 residues. CDR1 is KGHSH and CDR2 is LQKENI in the germline V gene. The CDR3 bases are TGTGCCAGCACAGCGGGGGCCCGCACAGATACGCAGTATTTT. Residues: CASTAGARTDTQYF.

The chain couples TRBV18 to TRBJ2-2; 8 bases align to TRBD1. Germline values: CDR1 KGHSH, CDR2 LQKENI. Germline trimming cut 5 bases from V and 5 bases from J; bases unmatched to any gene: 4. The CDR3 sequence is 14 residues long. In DNA, the CDR3 is TGTGCCAGCTCATTCGACAGGGGAACCGGGGAGCTGTTTTTT. The encoded protein is CASSFDRGTGELFF.

This rearrangement joins TRBV5-5 to TRBJ1-2; no definite D call. The CDR3 sequence is 13 residues long. Trimming removed 2 bases at V and 8 bases at J, with 13 bases between. Germline assignment: CDR1 SGHKS and CDR2 YYEKEE (reference sequence). In nucleotides, the CDR3 is TGTGCCAGCAGCTTTCGTTCGGCGGGCGGCTACACCTTC. This sequence encodes CASSFRSAGGYTF.

V is TRBV7-9 and J is TRBJ1-1, with D possibly being TRBD1 (6 bases). The V and J ends lost 11 bases and 4 bases respectively, with 17 bases between them. There are 13 residues in the CDR3. Germline V gene lookup returns CDR1 SEHNR and CDR2 FQNEAQ (reference sequence). CDR3 protein: CAGLRGAGTEAFF. CDR3 sequence (DNA): TGTGCCGGACTAAGGGGGGCCGGCACTGAAGCTTTCTTT.

The chain has TRBV5-1 and TRBJ1-1; D ambiguous. The CDR3 extends over 14 amino acids. Germline V gene lookup returns CDR1 SGHRS and CDR2 YFSETQ. The ends were cut back, 0 bases at V and 2 bases at J, with 8 bases in the middle. The CDR3 DNA reads TGCGCCAGCAGCTTGGATGGCAGCAACACTGAAGCTTTCTTT. It codes for CASSLDGSNTEAFF.

This chain joins TRBV2 and TRBJ1-1, with D hard to call. Germline assignment: CDR1 SNHLY and CDR2 FYNNEI. V lost 5 bases to trimming and J lost 1 base, with 14 bases between them. This CDR3 has 15 amino acids. The CDR3 DNA reads as TGTGCCAGCAGTATGTCCGGGCCCGGGAACACTGAAGCTTTCTTT. Its protein product is CASSMSGPGNTEAFF.

The count of this clone is one. V usage is TRBV7-3 and J usage is TRBJ2-1; 9 positions agree with TRBD2. The V gene's germline CDR1 is SGHTA and CDR2 FQGTGA. Trimming took 5 bases from V and 6 from J; bases not matched to a gene: 8. This CDR3 comprises 15 residues. CDR3 in DNA: TGTGCCAGCAGCCGGGCGGGGGGGGCCGGCAATGAGCAGTTCTTC. Amino acids: CASSRAGGAGNEQFF.

J is TRBJ1-1 and V is TRBV10-3, with D possibly matching TRBD1 (6 bases). V was trimmed by 10 bases and J by 0 bases, leaving 12 bases between them. Germline CDR1 reads ENHRY; CDR2 reads SYGVKD. This CDR3 is 13 amino acids long. CDR3 protein: CATKGVMNTEAFF. The CDR3 DNA follows: TGTGCCACCAAGGGGGTAATGAACACTGAAGCTTTCTTT.

DNA of the CDR3: TGTGCCAGCAGCTACGGGACGGTGACAAATGAAAAACTGTTTTTT. This translates into CASSYGTVTNEKLFF. The chain is built from TRBV7-9 and TRBJ1-4; D is possibly TRBD1 (5 bases). Germline V CDR1 and CDR2: SEHNR, FQNEAQ (reference sequence). The CDR3 sequence is 15 residues long. The V gene lost 4 bases and the J gene lost 5 bases, with 14 bases spanning the gap. The full variable domain, rest sourced from reference TRBV7-9 and TRBJ1-4, is DTGVSQNPRHKITKRGQNVTFRCDPISEHNRLYWYRQTLGQGPEFLTYFQNEAQLEKSRLLSDRFSAERPKGSFSTLEIQRTEQGDSAMYLCASSYGTVTNEKLFFGSGTQLSVL.

This clone is a singleton in its sample. The V and J genes are TRBV30 and TRBJ1-3; 9 bases agree with TRBD1. The CDR3 loop spans 16 amino acids. With V trimmed by 3 bases and J by 2 bases, 8 bases remained unmatched. The V gene's germline CDR1 is GTSNPN and CDR2 SVGIG (reference sequence). For the CDR3, the DNA is TGTGCCTGGAGCGGTATGGGACAGGGTACTGGAAACACCATATATTTT. This sequence encodes CAWSGMGQGTGNTIYF.